The present TCR beta chain was sequenced within a study of cytomegalovirus exposure and HLA in healthy donors. CDR1 ENHRY and CDR2 SYGVKD come from the germline V gene. This CDR3 spans 18 amino acids. V shed 8 bases and J 3 bases; nucleotides not matched to a gene: 17. PCR employed 60 Vbeta and 13 Jbeta primers. Assay used: immunoSEQ multiplex PCR; TCRdb lists only in-frame clones, some missing. The table has 150,000 to 200,000 clones, roughly 85% seen once. This rearrangement joins TRBV10-3 to TRBJ2-2, with 8 bases matching TRBD2. The TCR comes from a woman younger than 45 in good health and CMV-seropositive. Sample: PBMCs. CDR3 sequence: CAISPGVAGMGYTGELFF. CDR3 bases: TGTGCCATCTCCCCGGGGGTAGCGGGAATGGGATACACCGGGGAGCTGTTTTTT.